Presented here are 9 T cell receptor beta chains from one specimen sequenced in a study of shared clonotypes between healthy human individuals (dated by TCRdb to the early 2020s). Libraries came from the immunoSEQ multiplex PCR assay. TCRdb stores this immuneACCESS table with in-frame sequences only. Part of the clones is absent; in the studies checked, under half of the shortfall reflects unresolved V genes, and no reason is known for the rest. The sample yields under 120,000 clones; roughly 66% were counted once. The top ten clonotypes cover approximately 23% of the sample. Sequenced: memory CD8+ T cells sorted from blood. Sample cell subset or site, as interpreted from the label and publication: CD45RO+ cells pooled with CCR7-negative TemRA cells. The source of these receptors is a woman aged 25 to 39 in good health.

The rearrangement joins TRBV27 to TRBJ1-5, with TRBD1 matching over 9 bases. Germline trimming cut 2 bases from V and 7 bases from J; bases unmatched to any gene: 6. Germline lookup yields CDR1 MNHEY and CDR2 SMNVEV (reference sequence). The CDR3 loop spans 15 amino acids. Here the CDR3 reads CASSLVGTGRQPQHF. CDR3 sequence (DNA): TGTGCCAGCAGTTTAGTGGGGACAGGGCGACAGCCCCAGCATTTT.

In its sample, this clone was seen once. V gene TRBV2 combines with J gene TRBJ1-5; the D is unclear. The V gene lost 0 bases and the J gene lost 0 bases, with 12 bases spanning the gap. This CDR3 comprises 17 residues. Germline CDR1 reads SNHLY; CDR2 reads FYNNEI. CDR3: CASSEAVSAYSNQPQHF. The DNA for the CDR3 is TGTGCCAGCAGTGAAGCGGTGTCGGCTTATAGCAATCAGCCCCAGCATTTT.

The chain joins TRBV9 to TRBJ1-2; the D gene is possibly TRBD1 (6 bases). Germline lookup yields CDR1 SGDLS and CDR2 YYNGEE. The CDR3 spans 13 residues. Deletions cut 0 bases from V and 8 bases from J, with 11 bases between. The chain's CDR3 is CASSVEAGEGYTF. The DNA of the CDR3 is TGTGCCAGCAGCGTAGAGGCAGGGGAAGGCTACACCTTC.

The chain is built from TRBV5-1 and TRBJ2-1; TRBD2 agrees at 12 bases. The germline V gene has CDR1 SGHRS and CDR2 YFSETQ. The CDR3 contains 19 residues. The J segment lost 4 bases and the V segment lost 0 bases, leaving 11 bases of the junction unmatched. CDR3 DNA: TGCGCCAGCAGCTTGGGGCCTCTAGCGGGAGGGCTGGGTTACAATGAGCAGTTCTTC. This gives the protein CASSLGPLAGGLGYNEQFF.

V and J are TRBV28 and TRBJ2-1, with D maybe TRBD2 (5 bases). This CDR3 region has 14 residues. The V end lost 6 bases, the J end lost 5 bases, and 14 bases lay between the germline ends. The germline V gene has CDR1 MDHEN and CDR2 SYDVKM. The DNA for the CDR3 is TGTGCCAGCAGGCCCCGAGCGGCACACAATGAGCAGTTCTTC. Translated: CASRPRAAHNEQFF.

This clone has more than one count but fewer than ten. The J gene is TRBJ1-2, the V gene TRBV19; D gene ambiguous. V lost 1 base, J lost 2 bases, and 14 bases lay in between. The CDR3 covers 16 residues. CDR1 is LNHDA, CDR2 SQIVND, per germline (reference sequence). In DNA, the CDR3 is TGTGCCAGTAGTATAGGAGAAACGGGAGTCAACTATGGCTACACCTTC. This gives the protein CASSIGETGVNYGYTF.

On this clone: Other DNA sequences within the sample encode an identical CDR3. The chain is built from TRBV11-2 and TRBJ2-1, with 7 positions matching TRBD1. The CDR3 totals 14 residues. Germline V lookup: CDR1 SGHAT, CDR2 FQNNGV. The junction had 2 bases not matched to a gene; V was cut back by 1 base and J by 5 bases. The CDR3 region is CASSLGTGDNEQFF. In DNA, the CDR3 is TGTGCCAGCAGCTTAGGGACAGGCGACAATGAGCAGTTCTTC.

The rearrangement links TRBV28 to TRBJ2-1, with TRBD2 as a possible D gene (6 bases). CDR1 MDHEN and CDR2 SYDVKM come from the germline V gene. The V gene lost 5 bases and the J gene lost 4 bases, with 9 bases spanning the gap. The CDR3 length is 13 residues. The CDR3 spells CASSRGRYNEQFF. CDR3 coding DNA: TGTGCCAGCAGTCGTGGGAGGTACAATGAGCAGTTCTTC.

The chain couples TRBV9 to TRBJ2-1, with D hard to call. The V and J ends lost 0 bases and 2 bases respectively, with 9 bases between them. The germline gives CDR1 SGDLS, CDR2 YYNGEE. CDR3 length: 15 residues. For the CDR3, the DNA is TGTGCCAGCAGCGTAGAGCGTTGGACCTACAATGAGCAGTTCTTC. Its protein product is CASSVERWTYNEQFF. The whole variable domain, filled in from reference TRBV9 and TRBJ2-1, reads DSGVTQTPKHLITATGQRVTLRCSPRSGDLSVYWYQQSLDQGLQFLIQYYNGEERAKGNILERFSAQQFPDLHSELNLSSLELGDSALYFCASSVERWTYNEQFFGPGTRLTVL.